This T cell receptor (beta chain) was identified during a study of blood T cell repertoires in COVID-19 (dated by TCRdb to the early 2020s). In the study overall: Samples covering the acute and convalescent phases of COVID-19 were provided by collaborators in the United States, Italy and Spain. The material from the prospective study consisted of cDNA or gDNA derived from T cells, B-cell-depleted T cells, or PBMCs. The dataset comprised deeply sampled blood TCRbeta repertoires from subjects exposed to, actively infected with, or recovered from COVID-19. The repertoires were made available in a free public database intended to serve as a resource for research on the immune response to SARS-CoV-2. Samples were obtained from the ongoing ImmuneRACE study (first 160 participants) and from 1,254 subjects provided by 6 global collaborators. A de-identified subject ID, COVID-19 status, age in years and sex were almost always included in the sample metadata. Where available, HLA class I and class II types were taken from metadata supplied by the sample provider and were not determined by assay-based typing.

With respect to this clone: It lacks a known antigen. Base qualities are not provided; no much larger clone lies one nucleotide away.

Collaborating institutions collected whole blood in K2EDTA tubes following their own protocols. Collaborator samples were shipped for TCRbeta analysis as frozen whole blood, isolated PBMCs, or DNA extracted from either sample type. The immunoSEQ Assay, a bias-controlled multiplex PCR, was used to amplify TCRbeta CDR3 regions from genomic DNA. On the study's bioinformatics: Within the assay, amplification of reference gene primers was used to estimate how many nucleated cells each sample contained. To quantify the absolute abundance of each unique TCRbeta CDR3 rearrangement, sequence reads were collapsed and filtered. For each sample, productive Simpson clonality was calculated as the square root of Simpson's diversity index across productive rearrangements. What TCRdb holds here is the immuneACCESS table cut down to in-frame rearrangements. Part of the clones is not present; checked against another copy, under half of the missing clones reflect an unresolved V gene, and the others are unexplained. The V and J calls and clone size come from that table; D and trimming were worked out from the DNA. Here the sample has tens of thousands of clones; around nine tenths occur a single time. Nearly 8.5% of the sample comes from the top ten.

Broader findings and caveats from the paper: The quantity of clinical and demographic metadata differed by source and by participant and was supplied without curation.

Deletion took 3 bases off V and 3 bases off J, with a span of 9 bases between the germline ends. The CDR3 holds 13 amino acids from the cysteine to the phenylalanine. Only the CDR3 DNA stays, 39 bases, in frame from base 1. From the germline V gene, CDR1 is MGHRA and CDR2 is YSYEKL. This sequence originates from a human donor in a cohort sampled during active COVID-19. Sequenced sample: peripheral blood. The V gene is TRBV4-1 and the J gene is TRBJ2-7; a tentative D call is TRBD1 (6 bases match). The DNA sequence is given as TGCGCCAGCAGCCAGGGACATAACTACGAGCAGTACTTC. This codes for CASSQGHNYEQYF.